This TCR beta chain is drawn from a study of CD8+ T cells in alopecia areata. Reverse transcribed after extraction, RNA yielded cDNA as the sequencing template. The protocol was immunoSEQ multiplex PCR, while the TCRdb copy is restricted to in-frame clones and leaves out a portion. The repertoire consists of about 180,000 clones, with 65% to 75% occurring once and the leading ten covering around 10%. Germline lookup yields CDR1 SQVTM and CDR2 ANQGSEA. V lost 3 bases, J lost 0 bases, and 32 bases lay in between. The CDR3 extends over 21 amino acids. This clone was seen more than once but under ten times.

This specimen was CD8+ T cells sorted from blood, taken at week 0. The rearrangement links TRBV29-1 to TRBJ1-2; a possible D gene is TRBD1 (6 bases). This sequence originates from a human donor with alopecia areata. The CDR3: CSVDSHFYSDSPKGANYGYTF. DNA for the CDR3: TGCAGCGTTGATTCCCATTTCTATTCGGACAGCCCAAAGGGGGCTAACTATGGCTACACCTTC.